This T cell receptor beta chain was sequenced during a study of T-cell reconstitution after alpha-beta-depleted transplantation in children. A note on this clonotype: The antigen remains undetermined.

V shed 6 bases and J 2 bases; nucleotides not matched to a gene: 5. Looked up from germline, CDR1 is SGHRS and CDR2 is YFSETQ. This CDR3 has 14 residues. Whole-study findings and limits: Surviving recipient T cells and thymic progenitors accounted for the high day-60 TCRbeta diversity observed in some patients. Newly made T cells mostly supplied T-cell counts and diversity one year after transplant.

Molecular barcoding with unique molecular identifiers was used for the TCRbeta library. TCRdb recomputed calls from the PCR reads with MiXCR, one row per CDR3 protein. The sample carries fewer than 150,000 distinct CDR3 sequences, around a tenth recorded once. The V and J genes are TRBV5-1 and TRBJ2-5; 9 nucleotides match TRBD2. The specimen comprised PBMCs, mostly from graft donor cells, sampled 180 days after TCRalphabeta/CD19-depleted stem cell transplant. The receptor's source is a girl in the first two years of life who had a stem cell transplant for combined immunodeficiency, so the T cells may come from the graft donor. DNA for the CDR3: TGCGCCAGCAACCCAGCGGGAGGTCAAGAGACCCAGTACTTC. Its protein is CASNPAGGQETQYF.